A selection of T cell receptor beta chains follows, all from one sample in a study of blood T cell repertoires in COVID-19. The method was immunoSEQ multiplex PCR; TCRdb's version includes in-frame clones alone and lacks a portion of them. This sample yields 200,000 to 300,000 clones, of which approximately 86% are seen a single time; around 6.5% belongs to the top ten. Material: peripheral blood. The receptor source for this set is a woman aged 55-75 years with active or convalescent COVID-19. The CDR3 runs from the conserved cysteine through the conserved F or W. D genes are given only for firm matches. Size is omitted from some rows. Given values are once, few, many or a class for expanded clones.

V gene	D gene	J gene	clone size	CDR3 DNA	CDR3 protein
TRBV7-3	NA	TRBJ2-2	NA	TGTGCCAGCAGCTTATATGCGGGCGCCGTCGCGAACACCGGGGAGCTGTTTTTT	CASSLYAGAVANTGELFF
TRBV6-5	TRBD1	TRBJ1-4	NA	TGTGCCAGCAGTACACAGGGGGCGCAAGAAAAACTGTTTTTT	CASSTQGAQEKLFF
TRBV18	NA	TRBJ2-3	NA	TGTGCCAGCTCACCTCGTGGAGTCGCAGATACGCAGTATTTT	CASSPRGVADTQYF
TRBV11-3	NA	TRBJ2-7	NA	TGTGCCAGCAGCAAGAGGTCGGGAAACTACGAGCAGTACTTC	CASSKRSGNYEQYF
TRBV4-1	NA	TRBJ1-2	NA	TGCGCCAGCAGCCAACCGGGGCCTAGCGACGATGGCTACACCTTC	CASSQPGPSDDGYTF
TRBV9	TRBD1	TRBJ2-1	NA	TGTGCCAGCTCCCAAGGGGGACAGGTTAACGGTGAGCAGTTCTTC	CASSQGGQVNGEQFF
TRBV11-3	NA	TRBJ2-1	once	TGTGCCAGCAGCTTCCACGAGGGTCAAACCTACAATGAGCAGTTCTTC	CASSFHEGQTYNEQFF
TRBV10-3	TRBD1	TRBJ2-1	NA	TGTGCCATCAGTGAGTCGGACAGGGTCTTTTATGAGCAGTTCTTC	CAISESDRVFYEQFF
TRBV6-5	NA	TRBJ1-3	NA	TGTGCCAGCAGATCCAGAGGCCCTGGAAACACCATATATTTT	CASRSRGPGNTIYF
TRBV19	NA	TRBJ2-4	NA	TGTGCCAGTAGTATGCTGTCACAAGCCGGAGGGAACATTCAGTACTTC	CASSMLSQAGGNIQYF
TRBV13	TRBD2	TRBJ2-3	few	TGTGCCAGCAGCTTATATAGCGGGAGGCCAAGCACAGATACGCAGTATTTT	CASSLYSGRPSTDTQYF
TRBV19	NA	TRBJ1-4	NA	TGTGCCAGTACCCCGCACTCTGGTGAAAAACTGTTTTTT	CASTPHSGEKLFF
TRBV19	TRBD1	TRBJ2-7	NA	TGTGCCTGCCCGTACAGGGGGCGCTTCTACGAGCAGTACTTC	CACPYRGRFYEQYF
TRBV19	TRBD1	TRBJ1-5	NA	TGTGCCAGTAGTAATATCCGGACTGAAGGACAGGGCCAGCCCCAGCATTTT	CASSNIRTEGQGQPQHF
TRBV10-3	NA	TRBJ2-3	NA	TGTGCCATCAGTATAGTCACAGATACGCAGTATTTT	CAISIVTDTQYF
TRBV11-3	TRBD1	TRBJ2-7	NA	TGTGCCAGCAGCTCGGACAGGGCAGGGTACGGGCAGTACTTC	CASSSDRAGYGQYF
TRBV7-8	TRBD1	TRBJ1-6	NA	TGTGCCACCACGAGACGGGGACAGTCAACCCTCCACTTT	CATTRRGQSTLHF
TRBV18	TRBD1	TRBJ2-2	NA	TGTGCCAGCGGCAGACAGGGCAGCACCGGGGAGCTGTTTTTT	CASGRQGSTGELFF
TRBV7-9	NA	TRBJ2-3	NA	TGTGCCAGCAGCTCCTTTGATACGCAGTATTTT	CASSSFDTQYF
TRBV6-5	TRBD2	TRBJ2-3	NA	TGTGCCAGCAGTTACTCTAGCGGGAGTATGGATACGCAGTATTTT	CASSYSSGSMDTQYF
TRBV10-1	TRBD1	TRBJ1-6	NA	TGCGCCACCGGACAGGATAATTCACCCCTCCACTTT	CATGQDNSPLHF
TRBV30	TRBD1	TRBJ1-2	NA	TGTGCCTGGGCAAGGACAGGGGACTATGGCTACACCTTC	CAWARTGDYGYTF
TRBV30	NA	TRBJ1-2	NA	TGTGCCTGGAGTGTACCGCAGAGGGGGGGGTATGGCTACACCTTC	CAWSVPQRGGYGYTF
TRBV7-2	NA	TRBJ1-3	NA	TGTGCCAGCAGCCCGACCTCGGGGATTGGAAACACCATATATTTT	CASSPTSGIGNTIYF
TRBV7-2	TRBD2	TRBJ2-1	NA	TGTGCCAGCAGCCGGACCGAGACTAGCGTCTTCTTTGGCAATGAGCAGTTCTTC	CASSRTETSVFFGNEQFF
TRBV24-1	NA	TRBJ1-1	NA	TGTGCCACCAGGGACTATACGGAGACGGCTTTCTTT	CATRDYTETAFF
TRBV29-1	NA	TRBJ1-5	NA	TGCAGCGTTGACCCTACCCGGGGAAGGGGACACTACACCGTGGGGTTTAATCAGCCCCAGCATTTT	CSVDPTRGRGHYTVGFNQPQHF
TRBV14	TRBD1	TRBJ1-2	NA	TGTGCCAGCAGCCAGGGACAGTACTATGGCTACACCTTC	CASSQGQYYGYTF
TRBV6-5	TRBD1	TRBJ2-3	NA	TGTGCCAGTTTTCGGACAGGGGCAGTGGATACGCAGTATTTT	CASFRTGAVDTQYF
TRBV5-1	TRBD2	TRBJ2-1	NA	TGCGCCAGCAGCTTCCGACTAGCGGATAACAATGAGCAGTTCTTC	CASSFRLADNNEQFF
TRBV30	TRBD1	TRBJ1-5	NA	TGTGCCTGGAGTGTTCACCTCCCGGGACAGGGGAAGGTCAATCAGCCCCAGCATTTT	CAWSVHLPGQGKVNQPQHF
TRBV3-1/TRBV3-2	NA	TRBJ1-5	NA	TGTGCCAGCAGCCAAGATCTTGTTCAGCCCCAGCATTTT	CASSQDLVQPQHF
TRBV4-2	TRBD2	TRBJ2-3	NA	TGTGCCAGCAGCCAAGATACGGCTAGCGGAACAGATACGCAGTATTTT	CASSQDTASGTDTQYF
TRBV18	TRBD2	TRBJ2-1	few	TGTGCCAGCTCATCCAGGACTAGTTACAATGAGCAGTTCTTC	CASSSRTSYNEQFF
TRBV9	NA	TRBJ1-5	NA	TGTGCCAGCAGCGTAGGGGAGTATAGCAATCAGCCCCAGCATTTT	CASSVGEYSNQPQHF